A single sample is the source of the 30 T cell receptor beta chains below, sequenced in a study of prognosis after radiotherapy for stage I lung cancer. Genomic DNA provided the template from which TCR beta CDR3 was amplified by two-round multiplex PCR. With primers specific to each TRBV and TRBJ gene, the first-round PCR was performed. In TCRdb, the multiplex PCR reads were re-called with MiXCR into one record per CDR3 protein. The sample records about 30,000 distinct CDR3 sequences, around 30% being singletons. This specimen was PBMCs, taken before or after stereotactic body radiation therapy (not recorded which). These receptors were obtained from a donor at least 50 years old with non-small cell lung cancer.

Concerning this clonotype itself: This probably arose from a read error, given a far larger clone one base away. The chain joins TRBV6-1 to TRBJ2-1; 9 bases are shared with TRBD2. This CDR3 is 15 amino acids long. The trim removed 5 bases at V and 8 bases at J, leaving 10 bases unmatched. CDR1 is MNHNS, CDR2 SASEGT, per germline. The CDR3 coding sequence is TGTGCCAGCAGTTACCATGGACTAGCGAGCGATGAGCAGTTCTTC. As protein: CASSYHGLASDEQFF.

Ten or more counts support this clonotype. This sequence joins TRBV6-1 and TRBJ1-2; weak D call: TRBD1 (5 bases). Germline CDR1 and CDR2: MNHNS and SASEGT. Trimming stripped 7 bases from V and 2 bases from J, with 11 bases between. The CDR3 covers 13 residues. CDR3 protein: CASKMGDNYGYTF. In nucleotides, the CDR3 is TGTGCCAGCAAGATGGGGGACAACTATGGCTACACCTTC.

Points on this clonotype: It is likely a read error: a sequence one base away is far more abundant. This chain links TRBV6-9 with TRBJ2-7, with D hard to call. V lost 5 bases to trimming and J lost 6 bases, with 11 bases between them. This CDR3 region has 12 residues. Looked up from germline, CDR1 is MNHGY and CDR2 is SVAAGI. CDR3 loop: CASSEAVGEQYF. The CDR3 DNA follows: TGTGCCAGCAGTGAAGCCGTAGGCGAGCAGTACTTC.

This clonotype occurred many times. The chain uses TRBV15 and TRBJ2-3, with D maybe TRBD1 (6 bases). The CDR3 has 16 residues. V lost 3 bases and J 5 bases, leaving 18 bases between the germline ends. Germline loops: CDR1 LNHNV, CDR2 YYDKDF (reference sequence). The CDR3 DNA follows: TGTGCCACCAGCAGGCCATACAGGGTCTCAGGAGATACGCAGTATTTT. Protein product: CATSRPYRVSGDTQYF.

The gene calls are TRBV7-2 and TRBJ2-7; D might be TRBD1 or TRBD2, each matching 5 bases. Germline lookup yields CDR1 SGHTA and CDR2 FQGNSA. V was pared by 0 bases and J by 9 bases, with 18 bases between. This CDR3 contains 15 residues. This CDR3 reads CASSLAADWGSLQYF. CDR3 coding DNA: TGTGCCAGCAGCTTAGCGGCGGACTGGGGCAGTTTGCAGTACTTC.

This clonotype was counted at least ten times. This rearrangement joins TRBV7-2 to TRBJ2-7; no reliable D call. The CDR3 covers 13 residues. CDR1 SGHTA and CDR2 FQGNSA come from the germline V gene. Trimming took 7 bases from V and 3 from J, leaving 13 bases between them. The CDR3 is CASTPDGYYEQYF. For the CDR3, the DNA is TGTGCCAGCACCCCGGACGGATACTACGAGCAGTACTTC.

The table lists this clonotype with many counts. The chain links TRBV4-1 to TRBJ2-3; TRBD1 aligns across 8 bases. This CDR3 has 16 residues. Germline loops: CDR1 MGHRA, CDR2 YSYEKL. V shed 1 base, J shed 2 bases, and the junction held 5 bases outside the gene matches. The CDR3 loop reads CASSQGDRGDTDTQYF. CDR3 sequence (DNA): TGCGCCAGCAGCCAAGGAGACAGGGGAGACACAGATACGCAGTATTTT.

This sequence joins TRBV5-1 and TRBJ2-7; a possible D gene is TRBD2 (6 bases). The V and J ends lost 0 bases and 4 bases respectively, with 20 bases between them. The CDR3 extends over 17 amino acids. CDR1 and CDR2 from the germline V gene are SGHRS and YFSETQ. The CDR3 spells CASSLARASGWWYEQYF. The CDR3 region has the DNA TGCGCCAGCAGCTTGGCTAGGGCCAGCGGGTGGTGGTACGAGCAGTACTTC. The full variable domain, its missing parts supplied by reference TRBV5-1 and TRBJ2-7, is KAGVTQTPRYLIKTRGQQVTLSCSPISGHRSVSWYQQTPGQGLQFLFEYFSETQRNKGNFPGRFSGRQFSNSRSEMNVSTLELGDSALYLCASSLARASGWWYEQYFGPGTRLTVT.

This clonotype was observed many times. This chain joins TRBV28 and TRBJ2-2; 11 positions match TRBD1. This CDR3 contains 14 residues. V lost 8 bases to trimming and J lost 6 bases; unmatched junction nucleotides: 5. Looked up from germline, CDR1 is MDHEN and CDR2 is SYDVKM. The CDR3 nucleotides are TGTGCCAGCGGACGGGACAGGGGGGCCGGGGAGCTGTTTTTT. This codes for CASGRDRGAGELFF. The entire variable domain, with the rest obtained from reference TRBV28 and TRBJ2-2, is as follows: DVKVTQSSRYLVKRTGEKVFLECVQDMDHENMFWYRQDPGLGLRLIYFSYDVKMKEKGDIPEGYSVSREKKERFSLILESASTNQTSMYLCASGRDRGAGELFFGEGSRLTVL.

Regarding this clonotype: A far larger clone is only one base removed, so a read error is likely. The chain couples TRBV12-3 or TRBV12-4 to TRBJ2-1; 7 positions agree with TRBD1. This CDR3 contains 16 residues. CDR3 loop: CTSRKEGQAAYNEQFF. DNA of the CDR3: TGTACCAGCAGAAAGGAAGGACAGGCAGCCTACAATGAGCAGTTCTTC.

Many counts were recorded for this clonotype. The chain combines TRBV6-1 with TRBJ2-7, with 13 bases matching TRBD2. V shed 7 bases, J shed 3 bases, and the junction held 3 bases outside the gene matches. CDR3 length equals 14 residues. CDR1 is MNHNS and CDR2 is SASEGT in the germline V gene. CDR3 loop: CASKTSGGIYEQYF. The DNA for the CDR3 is TGTGCCAGCAAGACTAGCGGGGGGATCTACGAGCAGTACTTC.

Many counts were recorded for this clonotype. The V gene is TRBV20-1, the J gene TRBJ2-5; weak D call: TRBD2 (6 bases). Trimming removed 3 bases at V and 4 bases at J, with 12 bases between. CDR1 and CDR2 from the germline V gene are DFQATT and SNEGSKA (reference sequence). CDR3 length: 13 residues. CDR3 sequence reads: CSARGTGVETQYF. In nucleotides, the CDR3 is TGCAGTGCTAGGGGAACGGGAGTAGAGACCCAGTACTTC.

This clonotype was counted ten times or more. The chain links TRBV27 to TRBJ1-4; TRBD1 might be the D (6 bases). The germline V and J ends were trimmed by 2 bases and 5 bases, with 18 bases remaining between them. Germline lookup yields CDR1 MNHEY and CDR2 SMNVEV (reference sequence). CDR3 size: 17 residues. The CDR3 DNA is TGTGCCAGCAGTTTACGTCAGGGGTTAGGACAGAATGAAAAACTGTTTTTT. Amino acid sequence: CASSLRQGLGQNEKLFF. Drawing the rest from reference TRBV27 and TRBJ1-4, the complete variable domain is EAQVTQNPRYLITVTGKKLTVTCSQNMNHEYMSWYRQDPGLGLRQIYYSMNVEVTDKGDVPEGYKVSRKEKRNFPLILESPSPNQTSLYFCASSLRQGLGQNEKLFFGSGTQLSVL.

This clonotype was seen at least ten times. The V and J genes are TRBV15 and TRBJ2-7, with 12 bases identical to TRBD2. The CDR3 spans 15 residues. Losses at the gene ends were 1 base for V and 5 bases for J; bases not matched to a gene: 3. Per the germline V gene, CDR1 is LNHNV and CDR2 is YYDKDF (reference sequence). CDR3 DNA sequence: TGTGCCACCAGCAGAGGGACTAGCGGGATTGACGAGCAGTACTTC. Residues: CATSRGTSGIDEQYF.

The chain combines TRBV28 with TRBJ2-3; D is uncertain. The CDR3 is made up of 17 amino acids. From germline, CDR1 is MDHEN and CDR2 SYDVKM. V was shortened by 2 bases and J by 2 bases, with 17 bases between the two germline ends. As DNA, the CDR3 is TGTGCCAGCAGTTTAGAGGTCCAGGCGAGTAACACAGATACGCAGTATTTT. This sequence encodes CASSLEVQASNTDTQYF. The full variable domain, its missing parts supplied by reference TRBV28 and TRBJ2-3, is DVKVTQSSRYLVKRTGEKVFLECVQDMDHENMFWYRQDPGLGLRLIYFSYDVKMKEKGDIPEGYSVSREKKERFSLILESASTNQTSMYLCASSLEVQASNTDTQYFGPGTRLTVL.

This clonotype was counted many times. The CDR3 DNA is TGTGCCAGCAGTGCCTACACAGATACGCAGTATTTT. Translating it yields CASSAYTDTQYF. This rearrangement joins TRBV7-2 to TRBJ2-3; D call uncertain. Germline V lookup: CDR1 SGHTA, CDR2 FQGNSA. V shed 6 bases and J shed 2 bases, with 6 bases lying between them. The CDR3 contains 12 residues.

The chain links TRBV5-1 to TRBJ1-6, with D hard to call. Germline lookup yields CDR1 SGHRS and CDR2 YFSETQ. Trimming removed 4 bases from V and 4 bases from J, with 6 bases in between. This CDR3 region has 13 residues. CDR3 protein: CASSLEYNSPLHF. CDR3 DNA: TGCGCCAGCAGCCTCGAATATAATTCACCCCTCCACTTT.

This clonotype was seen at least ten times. CDR3 coding DNA: TGCAGTGCTGACACAGATACGCAGTATTTT. Translation: CSADTDTQYF. V and J are TRBV20-1 and TRBJ2-3; D is ambiguous. The CDR3 extends over 10 amino acids. The germline V gene encodes CDR1 DFQATT and CDR2 SNEGSKA (reference sequence). Trimming pared 5 bases from V and 2 bases from J, leaving 2 bases between.

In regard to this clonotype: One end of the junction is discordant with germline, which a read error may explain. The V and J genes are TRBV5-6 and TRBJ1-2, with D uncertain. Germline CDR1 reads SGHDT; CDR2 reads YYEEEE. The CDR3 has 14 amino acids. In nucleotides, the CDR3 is TGTGCCAGCAGTAGTGTAGAGGGCCTCTATAGCTACACCTTC. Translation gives CASSSVEGLYSYTF.

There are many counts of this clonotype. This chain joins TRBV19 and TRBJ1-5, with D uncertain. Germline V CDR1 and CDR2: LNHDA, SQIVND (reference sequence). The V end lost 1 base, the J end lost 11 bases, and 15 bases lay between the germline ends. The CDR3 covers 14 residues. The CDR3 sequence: CASSIAPGRRAQHF. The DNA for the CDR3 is TGTGCCAGTAGTATAGCGCCCGGGCGTCGGGCCCAGCATTTT.

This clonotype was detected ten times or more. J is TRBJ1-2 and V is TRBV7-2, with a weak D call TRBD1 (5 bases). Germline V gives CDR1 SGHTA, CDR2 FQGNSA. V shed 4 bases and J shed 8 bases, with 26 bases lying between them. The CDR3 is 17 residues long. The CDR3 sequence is CASSSWSRVGGPMGYTF. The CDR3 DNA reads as TGTGCCAGCAGCTCATGGTCCAGGGTTGGAGGTCCTATGGGCTACACCTTC.

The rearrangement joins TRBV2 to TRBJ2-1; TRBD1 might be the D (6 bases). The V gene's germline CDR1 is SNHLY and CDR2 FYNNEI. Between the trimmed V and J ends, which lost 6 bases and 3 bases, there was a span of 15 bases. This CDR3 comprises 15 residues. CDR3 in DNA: TGTGCCAGCAGCATTGGACAGAGCCTCTACAATGAGCAGTTCTTC. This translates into CASSIGQSLYNEQFF.

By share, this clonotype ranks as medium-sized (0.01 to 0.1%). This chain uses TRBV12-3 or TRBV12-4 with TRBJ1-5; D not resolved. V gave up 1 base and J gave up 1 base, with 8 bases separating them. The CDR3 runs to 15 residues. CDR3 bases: TGTGCCAGCAGTTTAGGTGTCAGCAGCAATCAGCCCCAGCATTTT. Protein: CASSLGVSSNQPQHF.

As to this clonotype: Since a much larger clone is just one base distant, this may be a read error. CDR3 sequence: CASSPQGGISYEQYF. CDR3 DNA sequence: TGTGCCAGCAGCCCGCAAGGGGGGATCTCCTACGAGCAGTACTTC. The chain carries TRBV5-6 and TRBJ2-7; possibly TRBD1 or TRBD2 for D (6 bases each). There are 15 residues in the CDR3. Germline V gene data show CDR1 as SGHDT and CDR2 as YYEEEE. Trimming stripped 4 bases from V and 0 bases from J, with 14 bases between.

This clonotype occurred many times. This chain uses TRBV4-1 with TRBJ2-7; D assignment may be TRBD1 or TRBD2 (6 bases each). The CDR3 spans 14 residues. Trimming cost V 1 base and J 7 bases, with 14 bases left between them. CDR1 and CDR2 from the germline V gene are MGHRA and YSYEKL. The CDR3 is CASSQVGGSGEQYF. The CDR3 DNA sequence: TGCGCCAGCAGCCAAGTGGGGGGCTCTGGGGAGCAGTACTTC.

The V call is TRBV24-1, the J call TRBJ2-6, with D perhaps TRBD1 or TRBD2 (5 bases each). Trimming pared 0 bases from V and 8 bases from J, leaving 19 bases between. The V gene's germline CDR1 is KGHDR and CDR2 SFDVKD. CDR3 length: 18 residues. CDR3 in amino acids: CATSDLPPVGTGSNVLTF. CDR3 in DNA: TGTGCCACCAGTGATTTGCCTCCAGTGGGGACCGGGTCCAACGTCCTGACTTTC.

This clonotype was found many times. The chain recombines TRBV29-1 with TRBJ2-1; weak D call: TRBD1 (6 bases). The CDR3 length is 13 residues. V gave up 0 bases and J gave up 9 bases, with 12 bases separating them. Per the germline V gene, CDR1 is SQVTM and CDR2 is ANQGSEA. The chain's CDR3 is CSVEEARGIEQFF. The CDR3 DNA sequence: TGCAGCGTTGAAGAGGCCAGGGGTATTGAGCAGTTCTTC.

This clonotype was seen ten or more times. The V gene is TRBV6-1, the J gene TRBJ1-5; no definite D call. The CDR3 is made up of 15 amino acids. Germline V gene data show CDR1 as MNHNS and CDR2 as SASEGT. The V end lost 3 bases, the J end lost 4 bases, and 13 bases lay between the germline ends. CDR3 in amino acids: CASSEDPGVNQPQHF. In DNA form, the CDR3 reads TGTGCCAGCAGTGAGGATCCGGGAGTAAATCAGCCCCAGCATTTT.

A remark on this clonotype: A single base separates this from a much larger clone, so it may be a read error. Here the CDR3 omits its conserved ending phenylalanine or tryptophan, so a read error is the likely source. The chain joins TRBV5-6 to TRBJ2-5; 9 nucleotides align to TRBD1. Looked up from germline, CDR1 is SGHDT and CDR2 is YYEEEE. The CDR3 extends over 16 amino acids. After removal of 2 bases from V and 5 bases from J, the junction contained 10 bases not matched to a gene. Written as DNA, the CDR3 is TGTGCCAGCAGCTTAACCCCGGGACAGGGCCGGGAGACCCAGTACTAC. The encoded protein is CASSLTPGQGRETQYY.

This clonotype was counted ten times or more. This chain's CDR3 is CASSEWGTDTQYF. The CDR3 DNA reads as TGCGCCAGCAGTGAGTGGGGCACAGATACGCAGTATTTT. The rearrangement links TRBV10-2 to TRBJ2-3; no reliable D call. V was clipped by 1 base and J by 1 base, with 3 bases between them. In germline, CDR1 is WSHSY, CDR2 SAAADI. CDR3 length: 13 amino acids.